This TCR beta chain was identified in a study of T cell responses to AZD1222 COVID-19 vaccine. Across the study: Both about-4-week and about-12-week second-dose recipients were combined.

The assay was immunoSEQ multiplex PCR, and TCRdb's table has in-frame clones only and misses some. Of some 110,000 clones in the sample, over 80% are singletons; the top ten hold 4% to 6%. CDR3 length: 15 amino acids. Germline V gene data show CDR1 as SNHLY and CDR2 as FYNNEI. The V and J ends lost 6 bases and 1 base, in that order; junction bases with no gene match: 8. The source material was peripheral blood, sampled on day 0 of AZD1222 vaccination. The chain carries TRBV2 and TRBJ1-1; TRBD1 agrees at 7 bases. The receptor was derived from an adult in good health. The CDR3 loop is CASSAPGGWNTEAFF. CDR3 sequence (DNA): TGTGCCAGCAGCGCACCAGGGGGTTGGAACACTGAAGCTTTCTTT.